The source of this T cell receptor beta chain is a study of blood T cell repertoires in COVID-19. Study-level information: Donors in the United States, Italy and Spain gave samples during acute or convalescent COVID-19.

Per the original data handling: Estimated nucleated cell counts came from reference gene primer amplification. TCRdb's copy holds only in-frame clones and misses some; the assay was immunoSEQ multiplex PCR. The V and J calls and clone size were taken over from that table, and D and trimming were inferred from the DNA. Here the sample spans more than 200,000 clones, nearly 90% being singletons. The V end was cut by 2 bases, the J end by 3 bases, with 8 bases between. This CDR3 comprises 14 residues. Germline-derived CDR1 and CDR2 are SGHRS and YFSETQ. This clone was counted only a few times. The V call is TRBV5-1, the J call TRBJ2-2; perhaps TRBD1 as D (5 bases). This receptor was identified in a man younger than 35 with active or convalescent COVID-19. The sequencing sample was made of peripheral blood. Written as DNA, the CDR3 is TGCGCCAGCAGCTTAGGGGATTACACCGGGGAGCTGTTTTTT. It encodes CASSLGDYTGELFF.